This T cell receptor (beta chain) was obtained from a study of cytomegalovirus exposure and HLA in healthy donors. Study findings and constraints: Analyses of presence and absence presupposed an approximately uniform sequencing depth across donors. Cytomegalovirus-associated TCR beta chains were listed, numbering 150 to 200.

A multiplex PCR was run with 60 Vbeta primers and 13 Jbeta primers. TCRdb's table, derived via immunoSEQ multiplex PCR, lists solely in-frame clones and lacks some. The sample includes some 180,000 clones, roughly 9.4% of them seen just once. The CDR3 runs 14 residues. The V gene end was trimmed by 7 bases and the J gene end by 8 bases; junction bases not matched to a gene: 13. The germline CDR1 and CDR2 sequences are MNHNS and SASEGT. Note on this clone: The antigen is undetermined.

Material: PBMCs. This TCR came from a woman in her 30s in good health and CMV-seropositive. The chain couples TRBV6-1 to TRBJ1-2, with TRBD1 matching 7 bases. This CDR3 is CASTPGGPGPGYTF. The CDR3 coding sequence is TGTGCCAGCACCCCAGGGGGTCCAGGGCCAGGCTACACCTTC.